These T cell receptor beta chains were read from a single sample in a study of CD8+CD57+ T cells in acquired aplastic anemia. In TCRdb, the reads were re-called with MiXCR into one record per CDR3 protein. The table shows hundreds of thousands of distinct CDR3 sequences, with about three fifths occurring only once. Sequenced: sorted CD4+, CD8+, or CD8+CD57+ T cells (not recorded which) from PBMCs. The receptor set was obtained from a human donor with aplastic anemia. Both conserved end residues are part of each CDR3. A D gene is named only where the DNA matches it firmly. The size of a clone is reported for some rows only, either as once, few or many, or as a class for expanded clones.

clone_size d_call j_call v_call cdr3_nt cdr3_aa
. TRBD1 TRBJ2-3 TRBV7-9 TGTGCCAGCAGCTCGACTACGGGACAGGGCGTGCAGTATTTT CASSSTTGQGVQYF
. . TRBJ1-2 TRBV2 TGTGCCAGCAGTGTGGATGGCTACACCTTC CASSVDGYTF
. TRBD1 TRBJ1-2 TRBV7-3 TGTGCCAGCAGCCGGGACAGGGGCGTAGGTCGCTATGGCTACACCTTC CASSRDRGVGRYGYTF
many . TRBJ2-5 TRBV2 TGTGCCAGCAGTCTTGACGTGAAAGAGACCCAGTACTTC CASSLDVKETQYF
. TRBD1 TRBJ2-1 TRBV12-3/TRBV12-4 TGTGCCAGCAGGTCCTTACAGGGGAATGAGCAGTTCTTC CASRSLQGNEQFF
few . TRBJ1-2 TRBV20-1 TGCAGTTACCGAGCCTCCCACGGCGGGATTGAGACCTATGGCTACACCTTC CSYRASHGGIETYGYTF
. . TRBJ1-1 TRBV29-1 TGCAGCGTCAAGGGGACGGGCCTCCGTTCATTGGACACTGAAGCTTTCTTT CSVKGTGLRSLDTEAFF
many . TRBJ1-3 TRBV6-6 TGTGCCACCAAGGGGACCCTGGGGGGGCTTGGAAACACCATATATTTT CATKGTLGGLGNTIYF
. . TRBJ2-1 TRBV7-2 TGTGCCAGCAGCCTCCCCTCGAATGAGCAGTTCTTC CASSLPSNEQFF
. TRBD2 TRBJ2-1 TRBV3-1 TGTGCCAGCAGCCAAGCCCTAGCGGGAGTGGGGAATGAGCAGTTCTTC CASSQALAGVGNEQFF
many . TRBJ1-6 TRBV7-6 TGTGCCAGCAGCGCCGGACGGGCAACCTCCTATAATTCACCCCTCCACTTT CASSAGRATSYNSPLHF
. TRBD2 TRBJ2-1 TRBV20-1 TGCAGTGCTAGAGGGACTAGCGGGAACGATGAGCAGTTCTTC CSARGTSGNDEQFF
many TRBD2 TRBJ2-2 TRBV7-3 TGTGCCAGCAGCCCGAGGACTAGCGGGGACCTCGGGGAGCTGTTTTTT CASSPRTSGDLGELFF
few TRBD1 TRBJ1-2 TRBV10-3 TGTGCCATCAGTGTACTACAACCGGGGACAGGGGGAAACTATGGCTACACCTTC CAISVLQPGTGGNYGYTF
. TRBD2 TRBJ2-7 TRBV20-1 TGCAGTGCTACTAAAGCGGGGCCCAGCTACGAGCAGTACTTC CSATKAGPSYEQYF
few . TRBJ1-2 TRBV19 TGTGCCAGTAGATATGACAGGCGCTACACCTTC CASRYDRRYTF
. TRBD1 TRBJ2-3 TRBV5-8 TGTGCCAGCAGCTCGGGGTACGACAGGGATACAGATACGCAGTATTTT CASSSGYDRDTDTQYF
many . TRBJ1-1 TRBV10-2 TGCGCCAGCACCCAACAGCAGAACACTGAAGCTTTCTTT CASTQQQNTEAFF
. TRBD1 TRBJ1-1 TRBV15 TGTGCCACCAGCAGCGAGGGGGCCAACGTCCTGACTTTCTTT CATSSEGANVLTFF
. TRBD2 TRBJ2-1 TRBV4-2 TGTGCCAGCAGCCGAGAGCGGGAGGGGATAAGCTCCTACAATGAGCAGTTCTTC CASSREREGISSYNEQFF
. . TRBJ2-3 TRBV2 TGTGCCAGCAGCGCGCTGAGCACGGGCACAGATACGCAGTATTTT CASSALSTGTDTQYF
many . TRBJ1-6 TRBV3-1 TGTGCCAGCCACTCGGGCTCCTATAATTCACCCCTCCACTTT CASHSGSYNSPLHF
few TRBD1 TRBJ1-6 TRBV20-1 TGCAGTGCTAGGAGGGACAGGGCCAATTCACCCCTCCACTTT CSARRDRANSPLHF
. . TRBJ2-7 TRBV2 TGTGCCAGCAGTGCAGGCAGATTCTCCTACGAGCAGTACTTC CASSAGRFSYEQYF
. . TRBJ2-6 TRBV2 TGTGCCAGCAGTGAAGGAGTAGGCAGGGAGACAAACGTCCTGACTTTC CASSEGVGRETNVLTF
. TRBD1 TRBJ1-6 TRBV7-6 TGTGCCAGCAGCACGACAGGGATTAATTCACCCCTCCACTTT CASSTTGINSPLHF
. . TRBJ1-1 TRBV7-9 TGTGCCAGCAGCTTAGCGGGGGGTTCGTCTGAAGCTTTCTTT CASSLAGGSSEAFF
. . TRBJ1-2 TRBV29-1 TGCAGCGTTGAACAGGGTGGGAACTATGGCTACACCTTC CSVEQGGNYGYTF
many . TRBJ1-1 TRBV7-9 TGTGCCAGCACCATGGGGGACATGAACACTGAAGCTTTCTTT CASTMGDMNTEAFF
. TRBD2 TRBJ2-2 TRBV9 TGTGCCAGCAGCTCAATGAGGGGACTAGCGGAGAACACCGGGGAGCTGTTTTTT CASSSMRGLAENTGELFF
. TRBD1 TRBJ2-1 TRBV6-5 TGTGCCAGCAGTCCGACCGGGCAGGGGGCCTACAATGAGCAGTTCTTC CASSPTGQGAYNEQFF
. TRBD2 TRBJ2-3 TRBV2 TGTGCCAGCACCCTGACTAGCGGCACAGATACGCAGTATTTT CASTLTSGTDTQYF
few . TRBJ2-1 TRBV10-3 TGTGCCATCAGTGAATTGGGCGGAGGATACAATGAGCAGTTCTTC CAISELGGGYNEQFF
many . TRBJ1-5 TRBV3-1 TGTGCCAGCAGCCAAGTGGCGAATCAGCCCCAGCATTTT CASSQVANQPQHF
. . TRBJ2-3 TRBV5-5 TGTGCCAGCAGCTTGGCCGTCGATGCTAGCACAGATACGCAGTATTTT CASSLAVDASTDTQYF
many . TRBJ2-2 TRBV5-1 TGCGCCAGCAGAACGGGACACGCGAACACCGGGGAGCTGTTTTTT CASRTGHANTGELFF
many . TRBJ2-2 TRBV4-1 TGCGCCAGCAGCCATATCGCGGACGGGGAGCTGTTTTTT CASSHIADGELFF
. TRBD2 TRBJ2-7 TRBV20-1 TGCAGTGCTAGAGATGAGCGGGGGAAGGCCTACGAGCAGTACTTC CSARDERGKAYEQYF
. . TRBJ2-5 TRBV9 TGTGCCAGCAGCCCTCGTGGCACCGGGGAGACCCAGTACTTC CASSPRGTGETQYF
. TRBD1 TRBJ1-2 TRBV14 TGTGCCAGCAGCCAAGATCTAGGGACAGGGTCTAACTATGGCTACACCTTC CASSQDLGTGSNYGYTF
. . TRBJ2-5 TRBV9 TGTGCCAGCAGCGGTCCGGGGCACCAAGAGACCCGGTACTTC CASSGPGHQETRYF
. TRBD1 TRBJ2-7 TRBV4-2 TGTGCCAGCAGCCGAACGACAGGGACCTACGAGCAGTACTTC CASSRTTGTYEQYF
many . TRBJ1-1 TRBV20-1 TGCAGTGCTAAGTTGAACACTGAAGCTTTCTTT CSAKLNTEAFF
many . TRBJ2-7 TRBV6-1 TGTGCCAGCAGTGAAGCAGGGGCAAGGGGTGTCGACTACGAGCAGTACTTC CASSEAGARGVDYEQYF
. . TRBJ2-7 TRBV20-1 TGCAGTGCCCCACTGAGGGGAGTCTTATCGACCTACGAGCAGTACTTC CSAPLRGVLSTYEQYF
. TRBD2 TRBJ2-1 TRBV25-1 TGTGCCAGCAGTACCGGGACTAGCGGGAGTATGAATGAGCAGTTCTTC CASSTGTSGSMNEQFF
. TRBD2 TRBJ2-1 TRBV24-1 TGTGCCACCAGTGATCGGGGGGGATCCTACAATGAGCAGTTCTTC CATSDRGGSYNEQFF
. TRBD2 TRBJ2-7 TRBV2 TGTGCCAGCAGTGAGGGACTAGCGGGGGGGCGGCCTACCTACGAGCAGTACTTC CASSEGLAGGRPTYEQYF
. TRBD1 TRBJ1-4 TRBV5-1 TGCGCCAGCAGCGGGACAGGGTGGGGAGAAAAACTGTTTTTT CASSGTGWGEKLFF
many . TRBJ1-5 TRBV7-2 TGTGCCAGCAGCTTATGGGCATATGACAATCAGCCCCAGCATTTT CASSLWAYDNQPQHF
many . TRBJ2-2 TRBV5-6 TGTGCCAGCAGCTTGGGGTCGGGTTTGAACACCGGGGAGCTGTTTTTT CASSLGSGLNTGELFF
. . TRBJ2-1 TRBV7-2 TGTGCCAGCAGCTCTTCTACCTGGGGGAATGAGCAGTTCTTC CASSSSTWGNEQFF
few TRBD1 TRBJ1-2 TRBV15 TGTGCCACCAGCAGACAGGGACAGGGGAATGGCTACACCTTC CATSRQGQGNGYTF